There are a few counts of the clone carrying this T cell receptor (beta chain). TCRdb called the RT-PCR reads again in MiXCR, with one record for every CDR3 protein. The sample contains a few hundred thousand distinct CDR3 sequences, around 41% of which appear only once. The data originate from a study of patients and donors after allogeneic stem cell transplantation. From germline, CDR1 is DFQATT and CDR2 SNEGSKA (reference sequence). V lost 2 bases to trimming and J lost 2 bases; unmatched junction nucleotides: 7. The CDR3 has 17 residues. The genes are TRBV20-1 and TRBJ2-3, with TRBD2 matching over 13 bases. The sample consisted of blood, either unsorted or a sorted T cell fraction (not recorded which). This TCR was sampled from a human donor who was either an allogeneic HSCT recipient or a stem cell or donor lymphocyte infusion donor (not recorded which). It is not recorded whose cells these are; they may come from a transplant donor. The CDR3 is CSARSRLAGGLTDTQYF. Here the CDR3 DNA reads TGCAGTGCTAGATCGAGACTAGCGGGGGGACTCACAGATACGCAGTATTTT.